Listed here is a single T cell receptor beta chain. Other DNA sequences in the same sample also yield this CDR3. Generated by immunoSEQ multiplex PCR, the TCRdb table keeps only in-frame clones and is missing some. The sample shows some 400,000 clones, 91% of them seen only once. The germline gives CDR1 LNHDA, CDR2 SQIVND (reference sequence). Trimming stripped 3 bases from V and 5 bases from J, with 8 bases between. The CDR3 loop spans 13 amino acids. This record belongs to a study of blood T cell repertoires in COVID-19. For the study at large: Whether acute or convalescent, the COVID-19 samples came from the United States, Italy and Spain.

This clonotype was sampled from a woman aged 40 to 50 who had been exposed to COVID-19. Sequenced sample: PBMCs or T cells enriched from blood (not recorded which). The chain is built from TRBV19 and TRBJ1-5, with D perhaps TRBD1 (5 bases). The CDR3 protein is CASSIQGDQPQHF. CDR3 sequence (DNA): TGTGCCAGTAGTATTCAGGGTGATCAGCCCCAGCATTTT.